The 31 T cell receptor beta chains given below trace back to one sample, sequenced in a study of technical replicates of blood from several donors. Produced via immunoSEQ multiplex PCR; TCRdb's table is partial and in-frame only. Of about 50,000 clones listed, about 93% are singletons. Material: PBMCs. The receptor source for this set is a human donor in good health. Some clones in this sample may be carry-over from other donors' samples.

The chain uses TRBV4-3 and TRBJ2-2, with TRBD1 as a possible D gene (5 bases). V was shortened by 4 bases and J by 2 bases, with 11 bases between the two germline ends. This CDR3 comprises 15 residues. CDR1 and CDR2 from the germline V gene are LGHNA and YSLEER. Here the CDR3 DNA reads TGCGCCAGCAGCCCGAGGACACAAAACACCGGGGAGCTGTTTTTT. As protein: CASSPRTQNTGELFF.

The chain has TRBV4-3 and TRBJ2-5; 7 nucleotides line up with TRBD1. Trimming removed 1 base from V and 5 bases from J; junction bases left unmatched: 10. CDR3 length: 16 amino acids. Germline CDR1 reads LGHNA; CDR2 reads YSLEER. CDR3 region: CASSQAWPGGSETQYF. Here the CDR3 DNA reads TGCGCCAGCAGCCAAGCATGGCCAGGGGGATCGGAGACCCAGTACTTC.

This chain links TRBV2 with TRBJ2-3; TRBD1 agrees at 11 bases. CDR3 size: 14 residues. Germline-derived CDR1 and CDR2 are SNHLY and FYNNEI. With 10 bases clipped from V and 5 bases from J, the junction kept 8 bases outside the gene matches. CDR3 coding DNA: TGTGCCAACTCGGACAGGGGGCATCAAGATACGCAGTATTTT. Translated, it gives CANSDRGHQDTQYF.

V gene TRBV2 combines with J gene TRBJ2-7; D is perhaps TRBD1 (6 bases). The CDR3 extends over 15 amino acids. Deletions cut 5 bases from V and 7 bases from J, with 21 bases between. CDR1 is SNHLY and CDR2 is FYNNEI in the germline V gene. CDR3 in amino acids: CASSPTTGPPREQYF. The CDR3 DNA is TGTGCCAGCAGTCCGACGACAGGACCCCCGAGGGAGCAGTACTTC.

This chain connects TRBV4-1 to TRBJ2-7; the D gene is possibly TRBD2 (6 bases). Trimming took 6 bases from V and 6 from J, leaving 18 bases between them. CDR3 size: 14 residues. Germline CDR1 is MGHRA and CDR2 is YSYEKL. CDR3 nucleotides: TGCGCCAGCAGGGGGACTGAGATGTTGGGCGAGCAGTACTTC. This codes for CASRGTEMLGEQYF.

V and J are TRBV19 and TRBJ1-4; D is possibly TRBD1 (6 bases). CDR3 length: 14 residues. Germline V lookup: CDR1 LNHDA, CDR2 SQIVND (reference sequence). The V end lost 4 bases, the J end lost 2 bases, and 8 bases lay between the germline ends. The CDR3 region is CASSTGQTNEKLFF. For the CDR3, the DNA is TGTGCCAGTAGTACCGGACAGACTAATGAAAAACTGTTTTTT.

The chain has TRBV2 and TRBJ2-7; 9 nucleotides line up with TRBD2. The V and J ends lost 0 bases and 3 bases, in that order; junction bases with no gene match: 9. Germline assignment: CDR1 SNHLY and CDR2 FYNNEI. There are 17 residues in the CDR3. The CDR3 is CASSEAVNERGVYEQYF. CDR3 DNA: TGTGCCAGCAGTGAAGCGGTAAATGAGCGGGGGGTCTACGAGCAGTACTTC.

This clone was seen a single time. The rearrangement links TRBV4-2 to TRBJ2-7, with 10 nucleotides matching TRBD2. Germline V gene sequence: CDR1 LGHNA, CDR2 YNFKEQ. V gave up 0 bases and J gave up 1 base; unmatched junction bases: 9. The CDR3 is 18 residues long. The CDR3 DNA reads TGTGCCAGCAGCCAAGATACTCTAGTTAGCGGGGGGTCCTACGAGCAGTACTTC. This encodes CASSQDTLVSGGSYEQYF.

The chain joins TRBV2 to TRBJ2-5, with 9 nucleotides matching TRBD2. Germline V gene lookup returns CDR1 SNHLY and CDR2 FYNNEI. V shed 10 bases, J shed 2 bases, and the junction held 2 bases outside the gene matches. The CDR3 length is 12 residues. The CDR3 loop is CAIAGEQETQYF. The CDR3 bases are TGTGCCATAGCGGGGGAGCAAGAGACCCAGTACTTC.

The rearrangement uses TRBV7-3 and TRBJ2-7; TRBD2 aligns across 10 bases. The CDR3 is 14 residues long. Losses at the gene ends were 3 bases for V and 5 bases for J; bases not matched to a gene: 4. CDR1 SGHTA and CDR2 FQGTGA come from the germline V gene. The CDR3 here is CASSLGTSAHEQYF. As DNA, the CDR3 is TGTGCCAGCAGCTTGGGGACTAGCGCCCACGAGCAGTACTTC.

The V gene is TRBV7-3, the J gene TRBJ2-2, with D uncertain. Deletions cut 6 bases from V and 5 bases from J, with 7 bases between. Germline CDR1 and CDR2: SGHTA and FQGTGA. The CDR3 sequence is 12 residues long. CDR3 amino acids: CASSPRTGELFF. CDR3 coding DNA: TGTGCCAGCAGTCCTCGGACCGGGGAGCTGTTTTTT.

This chain connects TRBV4-1 to TRBJ2-1, with D unclear. This CDR3 has 13 amino acids. The germline V gene has CDR1 MGHRA and CDR2 YSYEKL. Trimming shortened V by 1 base and J by 7 bases, and 8 bases separated the two germline ends. Written as DNA, the CDR3 is TGCGCCAGCAGCCAAGTACTAACGAATGAGCAGTTCTTC. As protein: CASSQVLTNEQFF.

This sequence joins TRBV9 and TRBJ2-3; 10 positions agree with TRBD2. This CDR3 has 19 amino acids. Unmatched junction bases numbered 19, after V lost 3 bases and J lost 6 bases. Germline CDR1 reads SGDLS; CDR2 reads YYNGEE. The CDR3 is CASSATPGLALYKGDTQYF. CDR3 nucleotide sequence: TGTGCCAGCAGCGCCACCCCGGGACTAGCGCTATATAAGGGGGATACGCAGTATTTT.

The chain uses TRBV30 and TRBJ1-1, with D uncertain. Looked up from germline, CDR1 is GTSNPN and CDR2 is SVGIG (reference sequence). The CDR3 runs 13 residues. The V end lost 2 bases, the J end lost 9 bases, and 16 bases lay between the germline ends. CDR3 bases: TGTGCCTGGAGTCTAATCTCAAGCGGTCAAGCTTTCTTT. Residues: CAWSLISSGQAFF.

The chain couples TRBV21-1 to TRBJ1-1; the D call in the table, TRBD1, was not verified against the DNA. TRBV21-1 represents a pseudogene. The CDR3 spans 18 residues. The CDR3 here is CASSSPSGQAGMNTEAFF. In DNA form, the CDR3 reads TGTGCCAGCAGCTCACCCTCGGGACAGGCGGGCATGAACACTGAAGCTTTCTTT.

This clone has only one observation. The CDR3 bases are TGTGCCAGCAGTGAAACTGGGGCGCGTGAAAAACTGTTTTTT. Translation gives CASSETGAREKLFF. The chain has TRBV25-1 and TRBJ1-4; D is possibly TRBD1 (5 bases). The V end was cut by 2 bases, the J end by 7 bases, with 11 bases between. The CDR3 covers 14 residues. Germline CDR1 reads MGHDK; CDR2 reads SYGVNS.

The chain carries TRBV21-1 and TRBJ2-4; the D call in the table, TRBD2, was not verified against the DNA. TRBV21-1 is annotated as a pseudogene. This CDR3 has 15 residues. Here the CDR3 DNA reads TGTGCCAGCAGCAAAGCGAGCCCGGGGAAAAACATTCAGTACTTC. Translating it yields CASSKASPGKNIQYF.

The chain has TRBV7-3 and TRBJ2-3, with 8 nucleotides matching TRBD2. Germline V CDR1 and CDR2: SGHTA, FQGTGA. The CDR3 is 15 amino acids. Trimming at V came to 1 base and at J to 3 bases, leaving 3 bases not matched to a gene. The DNA for the CDR3 is TGTGCCAGCAGCTTAATCCCGGGGGGGACAGATACGCAGTATTTT. Its protein is CASSLIPGGTDTQYF.

In DNA form, the CDR3 reads TGTGCCAGCAGCGAAAGAGCTACAGGGGACGGTGAAGCTTTCTTT. This codes for CASSERATGDGEAFF. J is TRBJ1-1 and V is TRBV9, with TRBD1 matching over 7 bases. The CDR3 spans 15 residues. J lost 7 bases, V lost 3 bases, and 12 bases had no gene match. CDR1 is SGDLS and CDR2 is YYNGEE in the germline V gene.

This clone appeared a single time. CDR3 coding DNA: TGTGCCAGCAGCCCGGGACAGAGAACAACTAATGAAAAACTGTTTTTT. This gives the protein CASSPGQRTTNEKLFF. The chain links TRBV7-6 to TRBJ1-4, with TRBD1 matching over 7 bases. Germline trimming cut 5 bases from V and 0 bases from J; bases unmatched to any gene: 6. Germline V lookup: CDR1 SGHVS, CDR2 FNYEAQ. The CDR3 is 16 residues long. Looking up the rest from reference TRBV7-6 and TRBJ1-4 gives the full variable domain: GAGVSQSPRYKVTKRGQDVALRCDPISGHVSLYWYRQALGQGPEFLTYFNYEAQQDKSGLPNDRFSAERPEGSISTLTIQRTEQRDSAMYRCASSPGQRTTNEKLFFGSGTQLSVL.

The V gene is TRBV6-7, the J gene TRBJ2-1; 10 positions agree with TRBD2. TRBV6-7 is noted as an ORF with a role that remains uncertain. Trimming took 4 bases from V and 5 from J; bases not matched to a gene: 5. This CDR3 has 15 residues. The CDR3 DNA is TGTGCCAGCAGTTCTGGACTAGCGGAGAACAATGAGCAGTTCTTC. This encodes CASSSGLAENNEQFF.

This rearrangement joins TRBV7-6 to TRBJ2-2, with D possibly TRBD2 on 6 matching bases. The CDR3 has 14 residues. The germline V gene has CDR1 SGHVS and CDR2 FNYEAQ. Between the trimmed V and J ends, which lost 5 bases and 2 bases, there was a span of 9 bases. Here the CDR3 DNA reads TGTGCCAGCAGCGTCGGGGGAAACACCGGGGAGCTGTTTTTT. Translation gives CASSVGGNTGELFF.

This rearrangement joins TRBV2 to TRBJ2-3; tentatively, D is TRBD1 (6 bases). The CDR3 runs 16 residues. V shed 2 bases and J shed 3 bases, with 15 bases lying between them. Germline lookup yields CDR1 SNHLY and CDR2 FYNNEI. The CDR3 loop is CASSESSRGGTDTQYF. The DNA for the CDR3 is TGTGCCAGCAGTGAATCCTCCAGGGGTGGGACAGATACGCAGTATTTT.

The gene calls are TRBV12-5 and TRBJ2-1, with TRBD2 matching over 8 bases. Germline CDR1 is LGHNT and CDR2 is FRNRAP. With 2 bases clipped from V and 10 bases from J, the junction kept 7 bases outside the gene matches. The CDR3 is 14 residues long. The chain's CDR3 is CASGLMSGGGEQFF. The CDR3 bases are TGTGCTAGTGGTTTGATGAGCGGGGGAGGAGAGCAGTTCTTC.

V and J are TRBV6-1 and TRBJ1-6, with D unclear. With 1 base removed from V and 9 bases from J, the gap between germline ends came to 10 bases. The CDR3 totals 14 residues. Germline V gene sequence: CDR1 MNHNS, CDR2 SASEGT. The CDR3 loop is CASSEGGIGSPLHF. The DNA of the CDR3 is TGTGCCAGCAGTGAAGGAGGGATTGGTTCACCCCTCCACTTT.

The chain joins TRBV7-9 to TRBJ2-3; 7 nucleotides line up with TRBD1. Trimming cost V 2 bases and J 1 base; bases outside gene matches: 0. This CDR3 has 14 amino acids. Germline V gene lookup returns CDR1 SEHNR and CDR2 FQNEAQ (reference sequence). The CDR3 sequence is CASSLQGGTDTQYF. In DNA, the CDR3 is TGTGCCAGCAGCTTACAGGGGGGCACAGATACGCAGTATTTT.

The V call is TRBV29-1, the J call TRBJ2-3, with D perhaps matching TRBD1 (5 bases). V lost 5 bases and J lost 2, with 14 bases in between. This CDR3 has 14 amino acids. Germline assignment: CDR1 SQVTM and CDR2 ANQGSEA. The CDR3 nucleotides read TGCAGCGTTAGGACACGGATTAACACAGATACGCAGTATTTT. This codes for CSVRTRINTDTQYF.

The rearrangement uses TRBV5-6 and TRBJ2-3; tentative D call: TRBD2 (6 bases). This CDR3 has 15 amino acids. Per the germline V gene, CDR1 is SGHDT and CDR2 is YYEEEE. The V gene lost 3 bases and the J gene lost 2 bases, with 13 bases spanning the gap. The CDR3 reads CASSSVAASTDTQYF. In nucleotides, the CDR3 is TGTGCCAGCAGCTCCGTAGCGGCCTCCACAGATACGCAGTATTTT.

V and J are TRBV6-6 and TRBJ1-1; 11 bases fit TRBD1. Germline V CDR1 and CDR2: MNHNY, SVGAGI (reference sequence). The trim removed 6 bases at V and 8 bases at J, leaving 2 bases unmatched. The CDR3 length is 12 residues. The CDR3 nucleotides read TGTGCCAGCAGATGGGACAGGGGGGAAGCTTTCTTT. This translates into CASRWDRGEAFF.

On this clone: The same CDR3 can be traced to other DNA sequences in this sample. This chain joins TRBV7-9 and TRBJ2-7; 9 bases fit TRBD2. The length of the CDR3 is 15 residues. The J segment lost 2 bases and the V segment lost 0 bases, leaving 2 bases of the junction unmatched. The germline CDR1 and CDR2 sequences are SEHNR and FQNEAQ (reference sequence). The CDR3 reads CASSLAAGGTYEQYF. Written as DNA, the CDR3 is TGTGCCAGCAGCTTAGCGGCGGGAGGGACCTACGAGCAGTACTTC.

The rearrangement joins TRBV5-4 to TRBJ2-1; TRBD2 matches at 10 bases. Trimming took 4 bases from V and 4 from J; bases not matched to a gene: 11. The germline CDR1 and CDR2 sequences are SGHNT and YYREEE (reference sequence). The CDR3 loop spans 17 amino acids. DNA of the CDR3: TGTGCCAGCAGCCTCTGGACCGCTAGCGGGGGATACAATGAGCAGTTCTTC. This sequence encodes CASSLWTASGGYNEQFF.